This is a list of T cell receptor beta chains from one sample in a study of response to subunit inactivated influenza vaccine. TCRdb reprocessed the RT-PCR reads with MiXCR, giving one entry per CDR3 protein. The sample lists 250,000 to 350,000 distinct CDR3 sequences; roughly 22% were seen once. The sample in question was PBMCs from blood, obtained 21 months after vaccination. The receptors originated from a man aged 50 to 69 who received an inactivated influenza vaccine. The CDR3 runs from the conserved cysteine through the conserved F or W. Fields, in order: V gene, clone size, J gene, CDR3 protein. Where a row states a size, it is once, few, many or the class of an expanded clone; other rows omit it.

V gene: TRBV6-6
clone size: few
J gene: TRBJ1-6
CDR3 protein: CASRIGANSPLHF

V gene: TRBV28
clone size: many
J gene: TRBJ1-6
CDR3 protein: CASSTQGFNSPLHF

V gene: TRBV27
clone size: -
J gene: TRBJ2-7
CDR3 protein: CASSSPGTSPYEQYF

V gene: TRBV14
clone size: -
J gene: TRBJ1-1
CDR3 protein: CASSLAGIGTWNTEAFF

V gene: TRBV4-3
clone size: -
J gene: TRBJ2-7
CDR3 protein: CASSDTGTGTYEQYF

V gene: TRBV28
clone size: -
J gene: TRBJ2-1
CDR3 protein: CAAKGVTTRILDEQFF

V gene: TRBV12-3/TRBV12-4
clone size: -
J gene: TRBJ2-5
CDR3 protein: CASSFLRGETQYF

V gene: TRBV5-1
clone size: few
J gene: TRBJ2-3
CDR3 protein: CASSFGSSGDTQYF

V gene: TRBV4-3
clone size: few
J gene: TRBJ2-1
CDR3 protein: CASSQDPWRGLNEQFF

V gene: TRBV21-1
clone size: -
J gene: TRBJ2-7
CDR3 protein: CASSALLRGQYF

V gene: TRBV6-1
clone size: -
J gene: TRBJ2-1
CDR3 protein: CATQGTSGGAYNEQFF

V gene: TRBV12-3/TRBV12-4
clone size: -
J gene: TRBJ1-2
CDR3 protein: CASSSAPMGGHGYTF

V gene: TRBV18
clone size: -
J gene: TRBJ1-3
CDR3 protein: CASSPAGATGNTIYF

V gene: TRBV7-2
clone size: -
J gene: TRBJ1-5
CDR3 protein: CASSLGRVGNQPQHF

V gene: TRBV7-9
clone size: -
J gene: TRBJ2-5
CDR3 protein: CASSLVQGQETQYF

V gene: TRBV20-1
clone size: -
J gene: TRBJ2-1
CDR3 protein: CSGSRLAASYNEQFF

V gene: TRBV4-3
clone size: few
J gene: TRBJ1-5
CDR3 protein: CASSQDWVNQPQHF

V gene: TRBV4-3
clone size: -
J gene: TRBJ2-2
CDR3 protein: CASSQGRGELFF

V gene: TRBV7-8
clone size: few
J gene: TRBJ1-1
CDR3 protein: CASSPTNRVSVGAFF

V gene: TRBV7-2
clone size: few
J gene: TRBJ1-2
CDR3 protein: CASSRDTGVYGYTF

V gene: TRBV24-1
clone size: few
J gene: TRBJ2-3
CDR3 protein: CATSEPGPSTQYF

V gene: TRBV27
clone size: -
J gene: TRBJ1-4
CDR3 protein: CASSFREGGKLFF

V gene: TRBV12-3/TRBV12-4
clone size: -
J gene: TRBJ2-1
CDR3 protein: CASSFPGTGAYNEQFF

V gene: TRBV7-9
clone size: few
J gene: TRBJ1-2
CDR3 protein: CASSPRTGFYYGYTF

V gene: TRBV6-2/TRBV6-3
clone size: -
J gene: TRBJ1-4
CDR3 protein: CASSPDGATNEKLFF

V gene: TRBV5-1
clone size: many
J gene: TRBJ2-3
CDR3 protein: CASSPGTSGSTDTQYF

V gene: TRBV9
clone size: -
J gene: TRBJ2-7
CDR3 protein: CASSVSTSGDMGEQYF

V gene: TRBV20-1
clone size: -
J gene: TRBJ1-5
CDR3 protein: CSARVTGPNQPQHF

V gene: TRBV4-3
clone size: few
J gene: TRBJ1-1
CDR3 protein: CASSQDGWGTEAFF

V gene: TRBV12-5
clone size: -
J gene: TRBJ2-1
CDR3 protein: CASGSRTSGGEQFF

V gene: TRBV29-1
clone size: -
J gene: TRBJ2-5
CDR3 protein: CSVSGGAGETQYF

V gene: TRBV14
clone size: few
J gene: TRBJ1-6
CDR3 protein: CASSQGLWETNSPLHF

V gene: TRBV20-1
clone size: few
J gene: TRBJ2-5
CDR3 protein: CSARGSKVETQYF

V gene: TRBV4-3
clone size: many
J gene: TRBJ1-1
CDR3 protein: CASSQALRGLNTEAFF

V gene: TRBV7-8
clone size: -
J gene: TRBJ2-5
CDR3 protein: CASSLVSFVETQYF

V gene: TRBV20-1
clone size: -
J gene: TRBJ1-2
CDR3 protein: CSFRAQAGEGYTF

V gene: TRBV27
clone size: -
J gene: TRBJ1-1
CDR3 protein: CASSFNSGNTEAFF

V gene: TRBV10-3
clone size: -
J gene: TRBJ2-1
CDR3 protein: CAISRGVDNEQFF

V gene: TRBV12-3/TRBV12-4
clone size: -
J gene: TRBJ1-1
CDR3 protein: CASSFSTNTEAFF

V gene: TRBV6-5
clone size: -
J gene: TRBJ1-4
CDR3 protein: CASSYSGTANEKLFF

V gene: TRBV20-1
clone size: few
J gene: TRBJ2-3
CDR3 protein: CSAMRGGAGDTQYF

V gene: TRBV20-1
clone size: few
J gene: TRBJ2-1
CDR3 protein: CSAANGKSSYNEQFF